Listed below are T cell receptor beta chains from one sample, sequenced in a study of vaccination and CD4 T cells after COVID-19. Which antigens these TCRs recognize remains unknown. In TCRdb, the PCR reads were re-called with MiXCR into one record per CDR3 protein. Of approximately 12,000 distinct CDR3 sequences in the sample, roughly 38% were seen once. Sequencing was done on a sample of cultured CD4+ T cells from blood. The receptors originated from a human donor with COVID-19. CDR3s include the opening cysteine and the closing phenylalanine or tryptophan. The D gene is left open where the match is weak. Only part of the rows carry a size: once, few, many, or a class if the clone is expanded.

D	V	size	J	DNA	CDR3
TRBD2	TRBV20-1	-	TRBJ2-1	TGCAGTGCTATACTAGCGGGGGTTCGCTCCTACAATGAGCAGTTCTTC	CSAILAGVRSYNEQFF
TRBD1	TRBV19	-	TRBJ2-2	TGTGCCAGTAGTATCGACAGGGGCAACACGATGAACACCGGGGAGCTGTTTTTT	CASSIDRGNTMNTGELFF
-	TRBV6-1	-	TRBJ2-2	TGTGCCAGCAGTGAACAGCCCAGAGGCTTCGCCGGGGAGCTGTTTTTT	CASSEQPRGFAGELFF
-	TRBV20-1	-	TRBJ1-5	TGCAGTGCTAGAGAGAGGGGGGGCAGGCAGCCCCAGCATTTT	CSARERGGRQPQHF
-	TRBV7-2	-	TRBJ1-1	TGTGCCAGCAGCTTAGAGATTAGTCCGGACACTGAAGCTTTCTTT	CASSLEISPDTEAFF
-	TRBV27	few	TRBJ1-6	TGTGCCAGTAAGGACCCAGGACATAATTCACCCCTCCACTTT	CASKDPGHNSPLHF
-	TRBV11-2	few	TRBJ2-5	TGTGCCAGCAGCCCGGGGAGAGAGACCCAGTACTTC	CASSPGRETQYF
TRBD1	TRBV5-1	-	TRBJ1-1	TGCGCCAGCAGCCCCGGGCAGGGGGCATTTAGTGAAGCTTTCTTT	CASSPGQGAFSEAFF
-	TRBV7-9	-	TRBJ2-3	TGTGCCAGCAGCTTTGCGACAGATACGCAGTATTTT	CASSFATDTQYF
-	TRBV20-1	few	TRBJ2-3	TGCAGTGCTAGAGGGGACCAGGGATGGAGCACAGATACGCAGTATTTT	CSARGDQGWSTDTQYF
-	TRBV20-1	-	TRBJ1-5	TGCAGTGCTAGTGTTGTTAGGGGTGGTCGGCATCAGCCCCAGCATTTT	CSASVVRGGRHQPQHF
TRBD1	TRBV12-3/TRBV12-4	-	TRBJ1-2	TGTGCCAGCAGCACCGGGACAGGGGCGAACTATGGCTACACCTTC	CASSTGTGANYGYTF
-	TRBV7-7	-	TRBJ2-3	TGTGCTAGCAGCCCCACCCAGGAGACAGATACGCAGTATTTT	CASSPTQETDTQYF
TRBD2	TRBV5-3	-	TRBJ2-3	TGTGCCAGCAGCTTGGGGAGCGGGGGGGCCAAGGCAGATACGCAGTATTTT	CASSLGSGGAKADTQYF
-	TRBV28	few	TRBJ1-2	TGTGCCAGCAGTCAAGTTTCCTATGGCTACACCTTC	CASSQVSYGYTF
-	TRBV6-1	-	TRBJ1-6	TGTGCCAGCAGCGCCCCGGTGCCCCTCCACTTT	CASSAPVPLHF
-	TRBV6-1	-	TRBJ1-1	TGTGCCAGCTCGCAACGGCAGCTGAACACTGAAGCTTTCTTT	CASSQRQLNTEAFF
-	TRBV7-2	few	TRBJ2-7	TGTGCCAGCAGCTTATATAAGGGCGGCGAGCAGTACTTC	CASSLYKGGEQYF
-	TRBV7-2	few	TRBJ1-2	TGTGCCAGCAGCTTAGCCCGGCGGCAGACCTATGGCTACACCTTC	CASSLARRQTYGYTF
-	TRBV11-2	-	TRBJ2-7	TGTGCCAGCAGCCCCCCCAGTGTGGGGGTTGCGCCCTACGAGCAGTACTTC	CASSPPSVGVAPYEQYF
-	TRBV7-2	few	TRBJ1-2	TGTGCCAGCAGCCCATCTATTCAAAAAGGCGGCTACACCTTC	CASSPSIQKGGYTF
-	TRBV7-7	few	TRBJ2-2	TGTGCTAGCAGCTTGCTCGTAGACGCGAACACCGGGGAGCTGTTTTTT	CASSLLVDANTGELFF
TRBD1	TRBV12-3/TRBV12-4	few	TRBJ1-4	TGTGCCAGCAGCAGGGACCAGGGGGGTGAAAAACTGTTTTTT	CASSRDQGGEKLFF
TRBD2	TRBV9	few	TRBJ2-5	TGTGCCAGCAGCCCCCGGGCTAGCGGGGGCCTTATTGGAGAGACCCAGTACTTC	CASSPRASGGLIGETQYF
TRBD2	TRBV28	-	TRBJ2-5	TGTGCCAGCTACCCGGCGGGGGGGCCGTTGGAGACCCAGTACTTC	CASYPAGGPLETQYF
TRBD1	TRBV20-1	-	TRBJ1-6	TGCAGTGCCCCGGACAGGAGCTCCTATAATTCACCCCTCCACTTT	CSAPDRSSYNSPLHF
TRBD2	TRBV20-1	-	TRBJ2-1	TGCAGTGCTCAAGCCCCACTAGCGGGGGTGGAGCAGTTCTTC	CSAQAPLAGVEQFF
-	TRBV30	-	TRBJ1-2	TGTGCCGAAAGAACAGACGACTATGGCTACACCTTC	CAERTDDYGYTF
-	TRBV6-1	-	TRBJ2-3	TGTGCCAGCAAACCACTGGACGTCGGAGGGTCCACAGATACGCAGTATTTT	CASKPLDVGGSTDTQYF
TRBD2	TRBV20-1	-	TRBJ2-1	TGCAGTGCTACAAGCGGGGGGGCCCAGGAGCAGTTCTTC	CSATSGGAQEQFF
-	TRBV11-2	large	TRBJ2-6	TGTGCCAGCAGCTTAGATTCGGGTGGGGCCAACGTCCTGACTTTC	CASSLDSGGANVLTF
TRBD2	TRBV7-2	-	TRBJ2-5	TGTGCCAGCAGCTTCGAGCGGGGGGAGACCCAGTACTTC	CASSFERGETQYF
TRBD1	TRBV24-1	-	TRBJ1-6	TGTGCCACCACTGTTAAACAGGGGTCCAATTCACCCCTCCACTTT	CATTVKQGSNSPLHF
-	TRBV7-2	few	TRBJ2-1	TGTGCCAGCAGCTTAGGTGGGGCTGGGGGCAATGAGCAGTTCTTC	CASSLGGAGGNEQFF
-	TRBV6-1	-	TRBJ2-5	TGTGCCAGCAGTGCCCCTCACCGGGACCCCGGGGGAGTATGGGAGACCCAGTACTTC	CASSAPHRDPGGVWETQYF
TRBD1	TRBV5-4	-	TRBJ1-2	TGTGCCAGCAGCTTACCGGGACAGAACTATGGCTACACCTTC	CASSLPGQNYGYTF
-	TRBV2	-	TRBJ2-1	TGTGCCAGCAGTGCGCAGGGGATGGATGAGCAGTTCTTC	CASSAQGMDEQFF